The 15 T cell receptor beta chains below were found in one sample sequenced in a study of CD8 T cells in Susac syndrome (dated by TCRdb to 2018 to 2020). Libraries were prepared through the immunoSEQ multiplex PCR assay. RNA was extracted using the RNeasy kit, and roughly 0.5 to 1 microgram was reverse transcribed with random hexamers. TCRdb redid the processing of the public reads, applying fastp at Q25 and MiXCR, and retained in-frame beta chains. Entries that share a CDR3 protein sequence are merged under the most common genes and DNA. The sample table holds about 200,000 distinct CDR3 sequences, of which roughly 91% were seen once. The top ten constitute around 0.079% of the sample. Sequencing was performed on CD4+ T cells from PBMCs. Receptors originate from a human donor with Susac syndrome.

The chain is built from TRBV20-1 and TRBJ2-1; D is perhaps TRBD2 (6 bases). CDR1 and CDR2 (germline): DFQATT, SNEGSKA (reference sequence). The CDR3 loop spans 14 amino acids. Trimming pared 6 bases from V and 3 bases from J, leaving 15 bases between. The CDR3 DNA reads as TGCAGTGCCGTCGGGGGAGCTTACTACAATGAGCAGTTCTTC. It translates to CSAVGGAYYNEQFF.

In regard to this clonotype: The missing conserved phenylalanine or tryptophan at the end of this CDR3 makes a read error likely. J is TRBJ1-1 and V is TRBV29-1; 10 bases align to TRBD1. With V trimmed by 6 bases and J by 1 base, 5 bases remained unmatched. This CDR3 has 14 residues. Germline-derived CDR1 and CDR2 are SQVTM and ANQGSEA. For the CDR3, the DNA is TGCAGCGTCGTGAGACAGGGGGCGAACACTGAAGCTTTCCTT. Protein sequence: CSVVRQGANTEAFL.

The rearrangement links TRBV19 to TRBJ1-6; D is unclear. Trimming removed 8 bases at V and 5 bases at J, with 7 bases between. Germline assignment: CDR1 LNHDA and CDR2 SQIVND (reference sequence). The CDR3 is 12 residues long. CDR3: CASSGDNSPLHF. The CDR3 coding sequence is TGTGCCAGTTCCGGGGATAATTCACCCCTCCACTTT.

The V and J genes are TRBV6-2 or TRBV6-3 and TRBJ1-2; D is possibly TRBD1 (6 bases). The germline V gene encodes CDR1 MNHEY and CDR2 SVGEGT. V shed 2 bases and J shed 2 bases, with 9 bases lying between them. This CDR3 comprises 14 residues. CDR3 in amino acids: CASSYDRRNYGYTF. The CDR3 DNA reads TGTGCCAGCAGTTACGACAGGAGAAACTATGGCTACACCTTC.

The chain recombines TRBV3-1 with TRBJ1-1; 7 nucleotides agree with TRBD1. Per germline, CDR1 LGHDT and CDR2 YNNKEL (reference sequence). This CDR3 comprises 16 residues. Trimming at V came to 5 bases and at J to 0 bases, leaving 9 bases not matched to a gene. The CDR3 DNA is TGTGCCAGCAGCGAACAGGGGTGGGGCATGAACACTGAAGCTTTCTTT. Protein product: CASSEQGWGMNTEAFF.

The gene calls are TRBV27 and TRBJ2-2, with 7 bases matching TRBD1. This CDR3 comprises 17 residues. V gave up 1 base and J gave up 0 bases; unmatched junction bases: 5. The V gene's germline CDR1 is MNHEY and CDR2 SMNVEV (reference sequence). CDR3 coding DNA: TGTGCCAGCAGTTTATTAAACAGGGGAACGAACACCGGGGAGCTGTTTTTT. Protein: CASSLLNRGTNTGELFF.

The genes are TRBV27 and TRBJ1-5; D remains unclear. The CDR3 spans 13 residues. Trimming pared 4 bases from V and 0 bases from J, leaving 4 bases between. The germline gives CDR1 MNHEY, CDR2 SMNVEV (reference sequence). CDR3: CASSYNSNQPQHF. The CDR3 nucleotides are TGTGCCAGCAGTTATAATAGCAATCAGCCCCAGCATTTT.

This chain joins TRBV5-6 and TRBJ1-1; D is undetermined. V was cut by 0 bases and J by 5 bases, with 17 bases left in between. This CDR3 region has 16 residues. Per germline, CDR1 SGHDT and CDR2 YYEEEE. DNA of the CDR3: TGTGCCAGCAGCTTGGTAGAGTTAGCAGTGGTTACTGAAGCTTTCTTT. It encodes CASSLVELAVVTEAFF.

The CDR3 sequence is CASSRKPGTGTYEQYF. In DNA, the CDR3 is TGTGCCAGCAGTCGTAAACCCGGGACAGGCACCTACGAGCAGTACTTC. V gene TRBV6-1 combines with J gene TRBJ2-7, with 8 positions matching TRBD1. V shed 5 bases, J shed 2 bases, and the junction held 11 bases outside the gene matches. The length of the CDR3 is 16 residues. Looked up from germline, CDR1 is MNHNS and CDR2 is SASEGT.

The chain couples TRBV7-3 to TRBJ2-1; D may be TRBD2 (6 bases). In germline, CDR1 is SGHTA, CDR2 FQGTGA. The CDR3 sequence is 15 residues long. Trimming pared 3 bases from V and 6 bases from J, leaving 15 bases between. The CDR3 sequence is CASSFDGTLANEQFF. The CDR3 DNA reads TGTGCCAGCAGCTTTGATGGGACTTTGGCCAATGAGCAGTTCTTC.

DNA for the CDR3: TGTGCCAGCAGCTTAGAGGGACCCTCTGGGGCCAACGTCCTGACTTTC. It is translated as CASSLEGPSGANVLTF. The chain is built from TRBV11-2 and TRBJ2-6, with D perhaps being TRBD1 or TRBD2 (5 bases each). Trimming took off 0 bases at V and 0 bases at J, with 6 bases between the two ends. Germline CDR1 SGHAT, CDR2 FQNNGV. This CDR3 contains 16 residues.

This chain joins TRBV10-3 and TRBJ2-1; 7 bases are a match to TRBD1. The length of the CDR3 is 13 residues. V gave up 10 bases and J gave up 4 bases; unmatched junction bases: 7. The germline CDR1 and CDR2 sequences are ENHRY and SYGVKD. CDR3 DNA sequence: TGTGCCACAAGCCAGGGACAGTACAATGAGCAGTTCTTC. Its protein product is CATSQGQYNEQFF.

V usage is TRBV30 and J usage is TRBJ2-7; 8 bases align to TRBD2. Trimming at V came to 4 bases and at J to 1 base, leaving 3 bases not matched to a gene. The CDR3 has 13 residues. CDR1 is GTSNPN and CDR2 is SVGIG in the germline V gene (reference sequence). The CDR3 DNA reads TGTGCCTGGACCGGGGGGGGATCCTACGAGCAGTACTTC. Translation: CAWTGGGSYEQYF.

The rearrangement uses TRBV29-1 and TRBJ1-5, with D hard to call. Germline CDR1 and CDR2: SQVTM and ANQGSEA. Deletions cut 4 bases from V and 7 bases from J, with 11 bases between. This CDR3 region has 12 residues. The CDR3 loop is CSVGGSGQPQHF. The DNA of the CDR3 is TGCAGCGTTGGAGGGTCCGGACAGCCCCAGCATTTT.

V is TRBV20-1 and J is TRBJ2-1; 9 nucleotides align to TRBD1. The J segment lost 10 bases and the V segment lost 1 base, leaving 5 bases of the junction unmatched. This CDR3 spans 13 amino acids. Per germline, CDR1 DFQATT and CDR2 SNEGSKA (reference sequence). In DNA form, the CDR3 reads TGCAGTGCTAGAGGGGACAGGGTCGAGGAGCAGTTCTTC. This codes for CSARGDRVEEQFF.